The 27 T cell receptor beta chains given below trace back to one sample, sequenced in a study of beta chain features in type 1 diabetes. Expressed TCRB transcripts were sequenced because the entire RNA isolate underwent reverse transcription. Some clones are missing from TCRdb's copy, which holds only in-frame ones; the method was immunoSEQ multiplex PCR. Here the sample spans 810,000 or so clones, 15% to 20% being singletons. Source material: naive CD4+ T cells from blood. All receptors derive from a woman aged 18-29 years in good health.

This chain joins TRBV2 and TRBJ2-1, with TRBD2 identical over 10 bases. V was pared by 6 bases and J by 5 bases, with 4 bases of the junction left unmatched. The CDR3 runs to 14 residues. Germline assignment: CDR1 SNHLY and CDR2 FYNNEI. The CDR3 reads CASSRTSGNNEQFF. DNA for the CDR3: TGTGCCAGCAGCCGAACTAGCGGGAACAATGAGCAGTTCTTC.

This clone has more than one count but fewer than ten. CDR3 in amino acids: CASSYRTGGTGELFF. The CDR3 DNA sequence: TGTGCCAGCAGTTATAGGACAGGGGGCACCGGGGAGCTGTTTTTT. The rearrangement uses TRBV2 and TRBJ2-2; TRBD1 agrees at 10 bases. Per germline, CDR1 SNHLY and CDR2 FYNNEI. The CDR3 consists of 15 residues. Germline trimming cut 5 bases from V and 4 bases from J; bases unmatched to any gene: 4.

In its sample, this clone was seen a few times. The chain joins TRBV2 to TRBJ1-3, with D unresolved. The ends were cut back, 2 bases at V and 4 bases at J, with 3 bases in the middle. This CDR3 region has 12 residues. Germline CDR1 is SNHLY and CDR2 is FYNNEI. The CDR3 DNA follows: TGTGCCAGCAGTGAACGAGGAAACACCATATATTTT. This translates into CASSERGNTIYF. Variable domain in full (rest from reference TRBV2 and TRBJ1-3): EPEVTQTPSHQVTQMGQEVILRCVPISNHLYFYWYRQILGQKVEFLVSFYNNEISEKSEIFDDQFSVERPDGSNFTLKIRSTKLEDSAMYFCASSERGNTIYFGEGSWLTVV.

A few counts support this clone. The V call is TRBV7-9, the J call TRBJ1-4; D is possibly TRBD1 (6 bases). Germline V gene lookup returns CDR1 SEHNR and CDR2 FQNEAQ (reference sequence). The CDR3 has 14 residues. V was trimmed by 2 bases and J by 8 bases, leaving 12 bases between them. The CDR3 reads CASSLLGGEEKLFF. For the CDR3, the DNA is TGTGCCAGCAGCTTATTGGGGGGCGAGGAAAAACTGTTTTTT.

The chain couples TRBV11-2 to TRBJ1-4, with 7 bases that match TRBD1. The germline V gene encodes CDR1 SGHAT and CDR2 FQNNGV. The ends lost 5 bases at V and 6 bases at J; junction bases unmatched: 9. The CDR3 has 15 residues. CDR3 sequence: CASSSPGQWDEKLFF. The CDR3 nucleotides read TGTGCCAGCAGCAGTCCGGGACAGTGGGATGAAAAACTGTTTTTT. Full variable domain (outside the CDR3, taken from reference TRBV11-2 and TRBJ1-4): EAGVAQSPRYKIIEKRQSVAFWCNPISGHATLYWYQQILGQGPKLLIQFQNNGVVDDSQLPKDRFSAERLKGVDSTLKIQPAKLEDSAVYLCASSSPGQWDEKLFFGSGTQLSVL.

The chain is built from TRBV2 and TRBJ2-1; 7 nucleotides agree with TRBD2. The CDR3 contains 14 residues. Germline CDR1 reads SNHLY; CDR2 reads FYNNEI. Trimming cost V 7 bases and J 7 bases; bases outside gene matches: 10. This CDR3 reads CASKPSGSRNEQFF. The CDR3 region has the DNA TGTGCCAGCAAACCTAGCGGCTCTCGGAATGAGCAGTTCTTC.

This chain connects TRBV9 to TRBJ2-2; 7 bases agree with TRBD2. The CDR3 loop spans 18 amino acids. V lost 4 bases, J lost 5 bases, and 17 bases stayed unmatched. The germline CDR1 and CDR2 sequences are SGDLS and YYNGEE. In DNA, the CDR3 is TGTGCCAGCAGCCCATCCCGTGGCGGGAGATCTTTAACCGGGGAGCTGTTTTTT. This encodes CASSPSRGGRSLTGELFF.

The chain recombines TRBV18 with TRBJ2-1; D may be TRBD1 (5 bases). Trimming stripped 7 bases from V and 5 bases from J, with 12 bases between. CDR3 length: 13 amino acids. The V gene's germline CDR1 is KGHSH and CDR2 LQKENI. The CDR3 coding sequence is TGTGCCAGCTGTCTGACAGTTGACAATGAGCAGTTCTTC. It translates to CASCLTVDNEQFF.

In its sample, this clone was seen a few times. The rearrangement uses TRBV18 and TRBJ1-2; no reliable D call. Germline V lookup: CDR1 KGHSH, CDR2 LQKENI. The CDR3 spans 13 residues. The V end was cut by 0 bases, the J end by 6 bases, with 8 bases between. CDR3 in DNA: TGTGCCAGCTCACCACCGTCTAGGGATGGCTACACCTTC. Amino acid sequence: CASSPPSRDGYTF. The entire variable domain, with the rest obtained from reference TRBV18 and TRBJ1-2, is as follows: NAGVMQNPRHLVRRRGQEARLRCSPMKGHSHVYWYRQLPEEGLKFMVYLQKENIIDESGMPKERFSAEFPKEGPSILRIQQVVRGDSAAYFCASSPPSRDGYTFGSGTRLTVV.

V and J are TRBV2 and TRBJ2-1, with D uncertain. The V and J ends lost 9 bases and 1 base respectively, with 19 bases between them. The CDR3 runs 16 residues. CDR1 and CDR2 from the germline V gene are SNHLY and FYNNEI. The CDR3 nucleotides read TGTGCCAGTACACCGAAGACGCGCGCTTCCTACAATGAGCAGTTCTTC. Its translation is CASTPKTRASYNEQFF.

This clone was picked up a small number of times. This chain's CDR3 is CATRPSGQETQYF. Here the CDR3 DNA reads TGCGCCACCCGCCCTAGTGGACAAGAGACCCAGTACTTC. This chain uses TRBV10-2 with TRBJ2-5; D not resolved. Trimming left V 10 bases short and J 2 bases short, with 14 bases between. The CDR3 is 13 residues long. Germline CDR1 and CDR2: WSHSY and SAAADI.

This clone was observed a few times. The gene calls are TRBV5-1 and TRBJ2-7, with 7 positions matching TRBD2. Looked up from germline, CDR1 is SGHRS and CDR2 is YFSETQ. V gave up 4 bases and J gave up 3 bases; unmatched junction bases: 10. CDR3 length: 15 amino acids. CDR3 sequence: CASSPGTKPDYEQYF. CDR3 bases: TGCGCCAGCAGCCCTGGGACTAAACCCGACTACGAGCAGTACTTC.

Worth noting for this clone: The same CDR3 arises from other DNA sequences in this sample as well. The J gene is TRBJ2-5, the V gene TRBV18; D unclear. The V gene's germline CDR1 is KGHSH and CDR2 LQKENI. The CDR3 totals 11 residues. The V and J ends lost 5 bases and 0 bases respectively, with 1 base between them. The CDR3 loop is CASSDQETQYF. The CDR3 nucleotides are TGTGCCAGCTCAGACCAAGAGACCCAGTACTTC.

A few counts support this clone. The chain employs TRBV6-5 and TRBJ2-1; a weak D match, TRBD2 (6 bases). The CDR3 runs to 15 residues. In germline, CDR1 is MNHEY, CDR2 SVGAGI. V lost 0 bases and J lost 4, with 10 bases in between. CDR3 sequence (DNA): TGTGCCAGCAGTTACTCTAGCGGAGGGTACAATGAGCAGTTCTTC. Translating it yields CASSYSSGGYNEQFF.

The genes are TRBV15 and TRBJ1-5, with 9 nucleotides matching TRBD1. CDR3 size: 15 residues. Germline V gene lookup returns CDR1 LNHNV and CDR2 YYDKDF (reference sequence). Trimming took 1 base from V and 5 from J; bases not matched to a gene: 3. CDR3 residues: CATSRVRDRDQPQHF. The CDR3, as DNA: TGTGCCACCAGCAGAGTCAGGGACAGGGATCAGCCCCAGCATTTT.

The chain is built from TRBV2 and TRBJ1-1; TRBD1 matches at 7 bases. The germline V gene encodes CDR1 SNHLY and CDR2 FYNNEI. This CDR3 has 15 residues. J was trimmed by 1 base and V by 4 bases; bases with no gene match: 6. Here the CDR3 DNA reads TGTGCCAGCAGTGTGAGGGGGCCGGGGAACACTGAAGCTTTCTTT. Translated, it gives CASSVRGPGNTEAFF.

This clone was seen a few times. The V call is TRBV27, the J call TRBJ2-2, with TRBD2 matching over 7 bases. V lost 5 bases and J lost 9; bases outside the gene matches: 12. CDR3 length: 15 amino acids. Per germline, CDR1 MNHEY and CDR2 SMNVEV (reference sequence). The CDR3 region has the DNA TGTGCCAGCAGTAAGGGGAGGGAAGTAGTCCGGGAGCTGTTTTTT. Protein product: CASSKGREVVRELFF.

This clone has only a few counts. The chain is built from TRBV6-1 and TRBJ2-1; D not resolved. This CDR3 is 10 amino acids long. Trimming left V 3 bases short and J 9 bases short, with 3 bases between. Germline V gene data show CDR1 as MNHNS and CDR2 as SASEGT. The CDR3 DNA reads as TGTGCCAGCAGTGATATTGAGCAGTTCTTC. Protein product: CASSDIEQFF.

The chain couples TRBV18 to TRBJ2-1; 13 bases map to TRBD2. With V trimmed by 3 bases and J by 9 bases, 11 bases remained unmatched. This CDR3 spans 17 amino acids. CDR1 and CDR2 (germline): KGHSH, LQKENI. The CDR3 is CASSPGLAGVGLGEQFF. The CDR3 DNA follows: TGTGCCAGCTCACCCGGACTAGCGGGAGTTGGGTTGGGTGAGCAGTTCTTC.

This clone was found a few times. This rearrangement joins TRBV28 to TRBJ2-4; perhaps TRBD2 as D (6 bases). V lost 5 bases, J lost 3 bases, and 17 bases lay in between. The CDR3 contains 16 residues. The germline V gene has CDR1 MDHEN and CDR2 SYDVKM. CDR3 in DNA: TGTGCCAGCAGTCTGGGACTTGGGTTGGGCAAAAACATTCAGTACTTC. Protein: CASSLGLGLGKNIQYF.

The gene calls are TRBV25-1 and TRBJ1-1; D unclear. Trimming removed 5 bases at V and 5 bases at J, with 9 bases between. The CDR3 has 12 residues. From germline, CDR1 is MGHDK and CDR2 SYGVNS. The CDR3 sequence: CASSSRETEAFF. In nucleotides, the CDR3 is TGTGCCAGCAGTTCCAGAGAGACTGAAGCTTTCTTT.

This clone turned up a few times. The V gene is TRBV9, the J gene TRBJ2-1; possibly TRBD2 for D (6 bases). Germline V lookup: CDR1 SGDLS, CDR2 YYNGEE. This CDR3 has 17 amino acids. Trimming cost V 1 base and J 1 base, with 15 bases left between them. This chain's CDR3 is CASSVFSSGGSYNEQFF. The CDR3 DNA reads TGTGCCAGCAGCGTATTCTCCTCCGGGGGTTCCTACAATGAGCAGTTCTTC.

This clone was seen a few times. The rearrangement joins TRBV9 to TRBJ2-5; tentative D call: TRBD1 (6 bases). The CDR3 is 15 residues long. Germline CDR1 reads SGDLS; CDR2 reads YYNGEE. V lost 0 bases and J lost 2, with 11 bases in between. The CDR3 protein is CASSVGTAVQETQYF. CDR3 in DNA: TGTGCCAGCAGCGTAGGGACAGCAGTACAAGAGACCCAGTACTTC.

The V and J genes are TRBV28 and TRBJ1-3; the match to TRBD1 covers 7 bases. Germline loops: CDR1 MDHEN, CDR2 SYDVKM. This CDR3 is built from 16 residues. Trimming cost V 6 bases and J 0 bases; bases outside gene matches: 8. The CDR3 loop reads CASSRPQGVSGNTIYF. CDR3 nucleotides: TGTGCCAGCAGCCGTCCCCAGGGGGTCTCTGGAAACACCATATATTTT.

The CDR3 DNA sequence: TGTGCCATCAGTGAGGGGGGTCCAAACATTCAGTACTTC. Encoded protein: CAISEGGPNIQYF. The rearrangement joins TRBV10-3 to TRBJ2-4, with D possibly being TRBD1 or TRBD2 (5 bases each). The V and J ends lost 2 bases and 6 bases respectively, with 8 bases between them. The germline CDR1 and CDR2 sequences are ENHRY and SYGVKD. The CDR3 spans 13 residues.

A few counts support this clone. The V call is TRBV18, the J call TRBJ2-7, with 10 bases that match TRBD2. The V segment lost 2 bases and the J segment 3 bases; nucleotides outside the gene matches: 4. The CDR3 is 15 amino acids. In germline, CDR1 is KGHSH, CDR2 LQKENI. The CDR3 reads CASSPRSSGSYEQYF. The DNA of the CDR3 is TGTGCCAGCTCACCAAGGTCTAGCGGGAGCTACGAGCAGTACTTC.

This clone was seen a few times. The J gene is TRBJ2-7, the V gene TRBV7-2; the match to TRBD2 covers 7 bases. The CDR3 loop spans 14 amino acids. Unmatched junction bases numbered 3, after V lost 1 base and J lost 3 bases. The germline CDR1 and CDR2 sequences are SGHTA and FQGNSA. Here the CDR3 reads CASSLVPSGYEQYF. DNA of the CDR3: TGTGCCAGCAGCTTAGTCCCTAGCGGCTACGAGCAGTACTTC.